This TCR beta chain was captured by sequencing in a study of blood T cell repertoires in COVID-19. Study-level information: The United States, Italy and Spain supplied acute and convalescent COVID-19 samples. Nucleic acid was either cDNA or gDNA, and it came from T cells, B-cell-depleted T cells, or PBMCs.

How the authors handled the data: It was from reference gene primer amplification that nucleated cell counts were estimated. Profiled with immunoSEQ multiplex PCR; TCRdb holds only in-frame clones, not every one. That table furnishes V, J and clone size, whereas the DNA furnished D and trimming. This sample carries about 300,000 clones, nearly 90% of them seen once, and the ten largest clones take less than 2%. One Seattle source followed patients from active infection through their disease course. The CDR3 runs 13 residues. CDR1 and CDR2 (germline): SGHRS, YFSETQ. Trimming stripped 0 bases from V and 11 bases from J, with 9 bases between.

The material sequenced was peripheral blood. This receptor was taken from a woman in her 30s with COVID-19, enrolled during active disease. The V call is TRBV5-1, the J call TRBJ1-6; D is possibly TRBD1 (5 bases). The CDR3 region has the DNA TGCGCCAGCAGCTTGGCCGAAGGGGCACCCCTCCACTTT. This gives the protein CASSLAEGAPLHF.